This T cell receptor beta chain was sequenced for a study of spatial heterogeneity in lung cancer. In TCRdb, the 5' RACE reads were re-called with MiXCR into one record per CDR3 protein. Of approximately 94,000 distinct CDR3 sequences in the sample, 3.5% to 5% were seen once. The time point was: sample taken at primary tumor resection. Study-wide results and caveats: Mutation counts in tumors were tracked by counts of expanded intratumoral alpha and beta TCRs.

Germline V CDR1 and CDR2: DFQATT, SNEGSKA (reference sequence). The V gene lost 5 bases and the J gene lost 1 base, with 10 bases spanning the gap. The CDR3 spans 13 residues. About this clonotype itself: No antigen is known for it.

The clonotype originates from a male donor with early-stage non-small cell lung cancer. Here the sequenced sample was lung tumor tissue, taken at surgery. The chain couples TRBV20-1 to TRBJ2-3, with TRBD2 as a possible D gene (5 bases). The CDR3 DNA is TGCAGTGCTCCCTGGCGGGGCACAGATACGCAGTATTTT. The encoded protein is CSAPWRGTDTQYF.